The 30 T cell receptor beta chains given below trace back to one sample, sequenced in a study of T cells in tuberculosis. Libraries were prepared by immunoSEQ multiplex PCR; TCRdb keeps only in-frame clonotypes and omits some of them. The repertoire holds tens of thousands of clones, more than 90% seen once, with roughly 17% in the top ten. The sample comprised PBMCs. These receptors were obtained from a donor aged 10-29 years with latent tuberculosis or without tuberculosis infection. Some clones in this sample may be carry-over from other donors' samples.

CDR3 region: CASSEPRQGSYEQYF. CDR3 in DNA: TGTGCCAGCAGTGAACCGAGACAGGGAAGCTACGAGCAGTACTTC. The gene calls are TRBV6-1 and TRBJ2-7; 7 bases align to TRBD1. This CDR3 is 15 amino acids long. With V trimmed by 2 bases and J by 3 bases, 7 bases remained unmatched. Germline V gene lookup returns CDR1 MNHNS and CDR2 SASEGT.

The chain joins TRBV10-1 to TRBJ1-2, with a tentative D call TRBD1 (5 bases). V lost 8 bases, J lost 6 bases, and 16 bases lay in between. The CDR3 is made up of 13 amino acids. Germline-derived CDR1 and CDR2 are WNHNN and SYGVQD (reference sequence). The CDR3 DNA follows: TGCGCCAGCGCTTATTACAGGTCGGATGGCTACACCTTC. Its translation is CASAYYRSDGYTF.

The CDR3 nucleotides are TGCGCCAGCAGTTCGAACCCCTCTGACAGGGCCCGCTTCTACGAGCAGTACTTC. Protein product: CASSSNPSDRARFYEQYF. The rearrangement links TRBV5-1 to TRBJ2-7; TRBD1 agrees at 7 bases. Germline CDR1 is SGHRS and CDR2 is YFSETQ. The CDR3 has 18 residues. V lost 5 bases to trimming and J lost 3 bases; unmatched junction nucleotides: 20.

In regard to this clone: An end of the junction differs from the germline gene, which may be a read error. The V gene is TRBV5-1, the J gene TRBJ2-7; D may be TRBD2 (6 bases). The V gene's germline CDR1 is SGHRS and CDR2 YFSETQ. The CDR3 totals 15 residues. The CDR3 DNA is TGCGCCAGCAGCCCGAATAAAGGGGCTGCGGGATCGGATAACTTC. This gives the protein CASSPNKGAAGSDNF.

The V gene is TRBV19, the J gene TRBJ2-7; 9 nucleotides match TRBD1. Looked up from germline, CDR1 is LNHDA and CDR2 is SQIVND (reference sequence). The CDR3 has 15 residues. The trim removed 5 bases at V and 0 bases at J, leaving 5 bases unmatched. The CDR3 DNA is TGTGCCAGTAGTGACAGGGGGTTTTTCTCCTACGAGCAGTACTTC. Its protein is CASSDRGFFSYEQYF.

This clone occurred a few times. The J gene is TRBJ1-2, the V gene TRBV25-1; 8 bases map to TRBD1. This CDR3 is 17 amino acids long. Germline trimming cut 4 bases from V and 7 bases from J; bases unmatched to any gene: 17. Germline V CDR1 and CDR2: MGHDK, SYGVNS. The chain's CDR3 is CASSVFPQSGGKGGYTF. CDR3 coding DNA: TGTGCCAGCAGTGTATTCCCTCAATCAGGGGGCAAGGGTGGCTACACCTTC.

This chain links TRBV9 with TRBJ2-1; 8 positions match TRBD2. After removal of 0 bases from V and 5 bases from J, the junction contained 13 bases not matched to a gene. This CDR3 comprises 18 residues. The germline CDR1 and CDR2 sequences are SGDLS and YYNGEE. CDR3 nucleotides: TGTGCCAGCAGCGTAGTACCGGTCTCTAGCGGGTCCCACAATGAGCAGTTCTTC. It encodes CASSVVPVSSGSHNEQFF.

This chain uses TRBV5-4 with TRBJ2-1; 9 bases are shared with TRBD1. CDR3 length: 15 amino acids. The V gene's germline CDR1 is SGHNT and CDR2 YYREEE (reference sequence). J was trimmed by 4 bases and V by 2 bases; bases with no gene match: 4. The CDR3 DNA follows: TGTGCCAGCAGCTTCACCGGGACAGGGTACAATGAGCAGTTCTTC. Its protein is CASSFTGTGYNEQFF. Full variable domain (remainder filled in from reference TRBV5-4 and TRBJ2-1): ETGVTQSPTHLIKTRGQQVTLRCSSQSGHNTVSWYQQALGQGPQFIFQYYREEENGRGNFPPRFSGLQFPNYSSELNVNALELDDSALYLCASSFTGTGYNEQFFGPGTRLTVL.

The chain couples TRBV18 to TRBJ2-2; TRBD2 aligns across 11 bases. The CDR3 is made up of 18 amino acids. Germline V gene data show CDR1 as KGHSH and CDR2 as LQKENI. V lost 3 bases, J lost 0 bases, and 6 bases stayed unmatched. The CDR3 DNA sequence: TGTGCCAGCTCACCCGAAGGGACTAGCGGTACGAACACCGGGGAGCTGTTTTTT. As protein: CASSPEGTSGTNTGELFF. Supplemented by reference TRBV18 and TRBJ2-2, the full variable domain reads NAGVMQNPRHLVRRRGQEARLRCSPMKGHSHVYWYRQLPEEGLKFMVYLQKENIIDESGMPKERFSAEFPKEGPSILRIQQVVRGDSAAYFCASSPEGTSGTNTGELFFGEGSRLTVL.

The chain carries TRBV7-8 and TRBJ1-1; D gene ambiguous. There are 13 residues in the CDR3. CDR1 SGHVS and CDR2 FQNEAQ come from the germline V gene. Trimming cost V 1 base and J 2 bases, with 5 bases left between them. In DNA form, the CDR3 reads TGTGCCAGCAGCTTAGAAACAAACACTGAAGCTTTCTTT. Translation gives CASSLETNTEAFF. Drawing the rest from reference TRBV7-8 and TRBJ1-1, the complete variable domain is GAGVSQSPRYKVAKRGQDVALRCDPISGHVSLFWYQQALGQGPEFLTYFQNEAQLDKSGLPSDRFFAERPEGSVSTLKIQRTQQEDSAVYLCASSLETNTEAFFGQGTRLTVV.

This clone was recorded only once. This chain joins TRBV18 and TRBJ1-1; D not certain. The CDR3 runs to 14 residues. V lost 2 bases and J lost 8, with 15 bases in between. Germline CDR1 KGHSH, CDR2 LQKENI. The CDR3 reads CASSPYMSPGEAFF. The CDR3 DNA reads TGTGCCAGCTCACCATATATGTCGCCGGGGGAAGCTTTCTTT.

The chain carries TRBV14 and TRBJ1-2, with D perhaps TRBD1 (6 bases). V lost 0 bases and J 6 bases, leaving 14 bases between the germline ends. Germline lookup yields CDR1 SGHDN and CDR2 FVKESK. The CDR3 contains 15 residues. CDR3 sequence (DNA): TGTGCCAGCAGCCAAGACTTCAAGGCAGGGGATGGCTACACCTTC. Translated: CASSQDFKAGDGYTF.

The chain recombines TRBV5-1 with TRBJ2-2; 7 bases fit TRBD1. With 9 bases clipped from V and 5 bases from J, the junction kept 10 bases outside the gene matches. Germline V gene sequence: CDR1 SGHRS, CDR2 YFSETQ. The CDR3 runs 14 residues. CDR3 protein: CATRDSLGTGELFF. CDR3 nucleotides: TGCGCCACCAGGGACAGCCTAGGGACCGGGGAGCTGTTTTTT.

This chain connects TRBV6-6 to TRBJ2-1, with 7 bases aligning to TRBD2. The V gene end was trimmed by 2 bases and the J gene end by 7 bases; junction bases not matched to a gene: 5. The germline V gene encodes CDR1 MNHNY and CDR2 SVGAGI (reference sequence). The CDR3 has 14 residues. The CDR3 protein is CASSYQTSRNEQFF. The CDR3 nucleotides are TGTGCCAGCAGTTACCAGACTAGCAGGAATGAGCAGTTCTTC.

This clone has a handful of counts. The V and J genes are TRBV7-9 and TRBJ1-2; 9 positions agree with TRBD1. Germline CDR1 reads SEHNR; CDR2 reads FQNEAQ (reference sequence). V was pared by 0 bases and J by 2 bases, with 1 base of the junction left unmatched. The CDR3 spans 15 residues. The CDR3 protein is CASSLAGTGNYGYTF. Written as DNA, the CDR3 is TGTGCCAGCAGCTTAGCCGGGACAGGGAACTATGGCTACACCTTC.

The CDR3 sequence is CASTQGGGPAYGYTF. The CDR3 DNA sequence: TGTGCCAGCACCCAAGGGGGGGGGCCAGCCTATGGCTACACCTTC. This chain connects TRBV6-5 to TRBJ1-2, with a possible D match to TRBD1 (6 bases). CDR3 length: 15 amino acids. Looked up from germline, CDR1 is MNHEY and CDR2 is SVGAGI. The ends were cut back, 7 bases at V and 4 bases at J, with 19 bases in the middle.

The chain links TRBV9 to TRBJ2-7, with TRBD2 matching 9 bases. V trimming: 2 bases; J trimming: 0 bases; junction bases outside the gene matches: 3. The CDR3 is 15 residues long. The germline CDR1 and CDR2 sequences are SGDLS and YYNGEE. CDR3 in DNA: TGTGCCAGCAGCGTCCGTAGCGGGAGCTCCTACGAGCAGTACTTC. It codes for CASSVRSGSSYEQYF.

This clone was picked up one time. The chain couples TRBV15 to TRBJ2-7, with 9 bases aligning to TRBD2. There are 19 residues in the CDR3. V shed 4 bases, J shed 5 bases, and the junction held 21 bases outside the gene matches. Looked up from germline, CDR1 is LNHNV and CDR2 is YYDKDF (reference sequence). CDR3 region: CATSISQGLASQYVHEQYF. The CDR3, as DNA: TGTGCCACCAGCATCTCCCAGGGACTAGCTAGCCAATATGTCCACGAGCAGTACTTC.

This clone was counted a few times. This chain joins TRBV10-1 and TRBJ2-3; TRBD1 is a possible D gene (5 bases). Germline CDR1 is WNHNN and CDR2 is SYGVQD (reference sequence). This CDR3 comprises 15 residues. Deletions cut 8 bases from V and 2 bases from J, with 17 bases between. CDR3 in amino acids: CASGQGSEPTDTQYF. CDR3 DNA: TGCGCCAGCGGGCAGGGTTCGGAACCCACAGATACGCAGTATTTT.

The chain combines TRBV18 with TRBJ1-1; TRBD1 aligns across 7 bases. Germline lookup yields CDR1 KGHSH and CDR2 LQKENI. V was clipped by 2 bases and J by 11 bases; unmatched bases: 8. The CDR3 runs to 13 residues. The CDR3 sequence: CASSPGQGVNAFF. The CDR3 region has the DNA TGTGCCAGCTCACCAGGCCAGGGGGTTAACGCTTTCTTT.

The chain carries TRBV11-2 and TRBJ1-1; no clear D gene. The length of the CDR3 is 15 residues. Between the trimmed V and J ends, which lost 4 bases and 10 bases, there was a span of 22 bases. Germline CDR1 is SGHAT and CDR2 is FQNNGV. The chain's CDR3 is CASSSPGNSLGGAFF. CDR3 sequence (DNA): TGTGCCAGCAGCTCCCCCGGGAACAGCCTAGGAGGAGCTTTCTTT. The full variable domain, with the rest looked up from reference TRBV11-2 and TRBJ1-1, is EAGVAQSPRYKIIEKRQSVAFWCNPISGHATLYWYQQILGQGPKLLIQFQNNGVVDDSQLPKDRFSAERLKGVDSTLKIQPAKLEDSAVYLCASSSPGNSLGGAFFGQGTRLTVV.

The CDR3, as DNA: TGTGCCAGCAGCCAGTGGCGACAGGGGGTTAACACTGAAGCTTTCTTT. This gives the protein CASSQWRQGVNTEAFF. The chain couples TRBV7-7 to TRBJ1-1, with 9 bases identical to TRBD1. Germline CDR1 SSHAT, CDR2 FNYEAQ (reference sequence). With 5 bases clipped from V and 2 bases from J, the junction kept 9 bases outside the gene matches. The CDR3 spans 16 residues.

This clone was recorded only once. The chain joins TRBV10-3 to TRBJ1-1; 7 positions agree with TRBD1. The V gene's germline CDR1 is ENHRY and CDR2 SYGVKD. With V trimmed by 5 bases and J by 7 bases, 1 base remained unmatched. CDR3 length: 11 amino acids. The CDR3 DNA sequence: TGTGCCATCAGTCGACAGGGTGAAGCTTTCTTT. It encodes CAISRQGEAFF.

The V gene is TRBV18, the J gene TRBJ1-5, with D perhaps TRBD1 (6 bases). Deletions cut 5 bases from V and 2 bases from J, with 16 bases between. Germline-derived CDR1 and CDR2 are KGHSH and LQKENI. There are 16 residues in the CDR3. The CDR3 region has the DNA TGTGCCAGCTCAAAACAGGGTTTAGCTGGCAATCAGCCCCAGCATTTT. Translated: CASSKQGLAGNQPQHF.

The chain carries TRBV12-5 and TRBJ1-4; D is perhaps TRBD1 (5 bases). Germline V lookup: CDR1 LGHNT, CDR2 FRNRAP. V lost 0 bases, J lost 4 bases, and 18 bases lay in between. There are 18 residues in the CDR3. CDR3 loop: CASGLVVNTGDINEKLFF. In nucleotides, the CDR3 is TGTGCTAGTGGTTTGGTCGTTAATACAGGTGACATTAATGAAAAACTGTTTTTT.

The gene calls are TRBV19 and TRBJ2-4; TRBD1 might be the D (5 bases). Trimming removed 7 bases from V and 1 base from J, with 26 bases in between. There are 19 residues in the CDR3. Germline V lookup: CDR1 LNHDA, CDR2 SQIVND (reference sequence). The CDR3 region is CASTRRGEVELGAKNIQYF. CDR3 sequence (DNA): TGTGCCAGTACCCGAAGGGGTGAGGTTGAGTTAGGGGCCAAAAACATTCAGTACTTC.

In its sample, this clone was seen a few times. The rearrangement joins TRBV10-3 to TRBJ2-3, with TRBD2 identical over 13 bases. V was pared by 8 bases and J by 3 bases, with 11 bases of the junction left unmatched. Germline CDR1 is ENHRY and CDR2 is SYGVKD. The CDR3 contains 17 residues. CDR3 DNA: TGTGCCATCCGAGGGACTAGCGGGAACTCGGAAACAGATACGCAGTATTTT. Amino acids: CAIRGTSGNSETDTQYF.

The chain recombines TRBV5-1 with TRBJ1-2; no firm D call. This CDR3 is built from 14 residues. Germline values: CDR1 SGHRS, CDR2 YFSETQ. Trimming removed 0 bases from V and 5 bases from J, with 11 bases in between. The CDR3 DNA reads TGCGCCAGCAGCTTGGTAGATTCCTCTTATGGCTACACCTTC. It is translated as CASSLVDSSYGYTF.

The chain recombines TRBV7-8 with TRBJ1-5; the D is unclear. Germline loops: CDR1 SGHVS, CDR2 FQNEAQ. The CDR3 is made up of 14 amino acids. The germline V and J ends were trimmed by 8 bases and 3 bases, with 14 bases remaining between them. CDR3 sequence: CASGFPGFNQPQHF. CDR3 sequence (DNA): TGTGCCAGCGGGTTCCCGGGGTTCAATCAGCCCCAGCATTTT.

The chain links TRBV14 to TRBJ2-7; TRBD2 might be the D (5 bases). The CDR3 totals 16 residues. Trimming took off 2 bases at V and 1 base at J, with 15 bases between the two ends. Germline lookup yields CDR1 SGHDN and CDR2 FVKESK. CDR3 residues: CASSQLRDGKSYEQYF. CDR3 in DNA: TGTGCCAGCAGCCAATTGCGCGACGGGAAGTCCTACGAGCAGTACTTC.